Listed below are T cell receptor beta chains from one sample, sequenced in a study of control samples from healthy donors and cancer patients. This table comes from immunoSEQ multiplex PCR, and its TCRdb copy is limited to in-frame clones, with some not included. This sample has fewer than 95,000 clones; roughly 86% occur once, and the top ten carry approximately 21%. Sequencing used blood. Receptors originate from a man in his thirties or forties in good health. CDR3s include the opening cysteine and the closing phenylalanine or tryptophan. The D gene is left open where the match is weak. Some rows have no size entry. The others give once, few or many, or a class for an expanded clone.

cdr3_aa: CASSTTSTDTQYF; cdr3_nt: TGTGCCAGTAGTACTACTAGCACAGATACGCAGTATTTT; v_call: TRBV19; d_call: .; clone_size: .; j_call: TRBJ2-3; cdr3_length: 13
cdr3_aa: CSVRTGGTEAFF; cdr3_nt: TGCAGCGTGAGGACAGGGGGCACTGAAGCTTTCTTT; v_call: TRBV29-1; d_call: TRBD1; clone_size: .; j_call: TRBJ1-1; cdr3_length: 12
cdr3_aa: CASSVTGGTNTEAFF; cdr3_nt: TGTGCCAGCAGCGTCACGGGCGGGACGAACACTGAAGCTTTCTTT; v_call: TRBV5-6; d_call: .; clone_size: .; j_call: TRBJ1-1; cdr3_length: 15
cdr3_aa: CASSEGGTGSGNTIYF; cdr3_nt: TGTGCCAGCAGTGAAGGTGGGACAGGGTCTGGAAACACCATATATTTT; v_call: TRBV6-1; d_call: TRBD1; clone_size: .; j_call: TRBJ1-3; cdr3_length: 16
cdr3_aa: CASSEQGLAEAFF; cdr3_nt: TGTGCCAGCAGTGAACAAGGACTCGCTGAAGCTTTCTTT; v_call: TRBV6-1; d_call: .; clone_size: few; j_call: TRBJ1-1; cdr3_length: 13
cdr3_aa: CSHVQDSRGTQYF; cdr3_nt: TGCAGCCACGTCCAAGACTCAAGGGGTACGCAGTATTTT; v_call: TRBV29-1; d_call: .; clone_size: .; j_call: TRBJ2-3; cdr3_length: 13
cdr3_aa: CASSPGQGKESSYNEQFF; cdr3_nt: TGCGCCAGCAGCCCGGGACAGGGTAAAGAGAGCTCCTACAATGAGCAGTTCTTC; v_call: TRBV4-1; d_call: TRBD1; clone_size: .; j_call: TRBJ2-1; cdr3_length: 18
cdr3_aa: CAWSNRASNQPQHF; cdr3_nt: TGTGCCTGGAGTAACAGGGCCAGCAATCAGCCCCAGCATTTT; v_call: TRBV30; d_call: .; clone_size: .; j_call: TRBJ1-5; cdr3_length: 14
cdr3_aa: CASSPQGNYGYTF; cdr3_nt: TGTGCCAGCAGCCCACAGGGGAACTATGGCTACACCTTC; v_call: TRBV7-6; d_call: TRBD1; clone_size: .; j_call: TRBJ1-2; cdr3_length: 13
cdr3_aa: CASSFSSGITDTQYF; cdr3_nt: TGTGCCAGCAGCTTTTCTAGCGGGATTACAGATACGCAGTATTTT; v_call: TRBV7-2; d_call: TRBD2; clone_size: .; j_call: TRBJ2-3; cdr3_length: 15
cdr3_aa: CASSLWGASNTEAFF; cdr3_nt: TGTGCCAGCAGCTTGTGGGGGGCTTCGAACACTGAAGCTTTCTTT; v_call: TRBV5-4; d_call: .; clone_size: .; j_call: TRBJ1-1; cdr3_length: 15
cdr3_aa: CASRNNNEQFF; cdr3_nt: TGTGCCAGTAGGAATAACAATGAGCAGTTCTTC; v_call: TRBV19; d_call: .; clone_size: .; j_call: TRBJ2-1; cdr3_length: 11
cdr3_aa: CASRLSGGASGELFF; cdr3_nt: TGTGCCAGCAGGCTTAGCGGGGGGGCCTCCGGGGAGCTGTTTTTT; v_call: TRBV6-5; d_call: TRBD2; clone_size: .; j_call: TRBJ2-2; cdr3_length: 15
cdr3_aa: CASDPDRGGGNTEAFF; cdr3_nt: TGTGCTAGTGACCCGGACAGGGGAGGAGGGAACACTGAAGCTTTCTTT; v_call: TRBV12-5; d_call: TRBD1; clone_size: .; j_call: TRBJ1-1; cdr3_length: 16
cdr3_aa: CASSERPLTGELFF; cdr3_nt: TGTGCCAGCAGTGAACGGCCCCTCACCGGGGAGCTGTTTTTT; v_call: TRBV6-4; d_call: .; clone_size: .; j_call: TRBJ2-2; cdr3_length: 14
cdr3_aa: CASSEARDGYTF; cdr3_nt: TGTGCCAGCAGTGAAGCGCGCGATGGCTACACCTTC; v_call: TRBV2; d_call: .; clone_size: .; j_call: TRBJ1-2; cdr3_length: 12
cdr3_aa: CALLGGRNYGYTF; cdr3_nt: TGTGCCCTCTTAGGGGGCCGGAACTATGGCTACACCTTC; v_call: TRBV28; d_call: TRBD1; clone_size: .; j_call: TRBJ1-2; cdr3_length: 13
cdr3_aa: CASSFGSYSNQPQHF; cdr3_nt: TGTGCCAGCAGTTTCGGCAGCTATAGCAATCAGCCCCAGCATTTT; v_call: TRBV28; d_call: .; clone_size: .; j_call: TRBJ1-5; cdr3_length: 15
cdr3_aa: CASRNRGLAGELFF; cdr3_nt: TGTGCCAGCAGAAACAGGGGGCTGGCCGGGGAGCTGTTTTTT; v_call: TRBV6-5; d_call: TRBD1; clone_size: .; j_call: TRBJ2-2; cdr3_length: 14
cdr3_aa: CASSPGGQRGVVGQYF; cdr3_nt: TGTGCCAGCTCACCAGGCGGCCAGCGGGGGGTTGTCGGCCAGTACTTC; v_call: TRBV18; d_call: TRBD2; clone_size: .; j_call: TRBJ2-5; cdr3_length: 16
cdr3_aa: CASSQEPSGTSAYEQYF; cdr3_nt: TGTGCCAGCAGCCAAGAGCCCTCCGGGACTAGTGCCTACGAGCAGTACTTC; v_call: TRBV3-1/TRBV3-2; d_call: TRBD2; clone_size: .; j_call: TRBJ2-7; cdr3_length: 17
cdr3_aa: CASSTKTPSYEQYF; cdr3_nt: TGTGCCAGTAGTACCAAGACACCTTCCTACGAGCAGTACTTC; v_call: TRBV19; d_call: .; clone_size: .; j_call: TRBJ2-7; cdr3_length: 14
cdr3_aa: CASSLMGRNEQFF; cdr3_nt: TGTGCCAGCAGCTTAATGGGGAGGAATGAGCAGTTCTTC; v_call: TRBV7-3; d_call: .; clone_size: .; j_call: TRBJ2-1; cdr3_length: 13
cdr3_aa: CASSVDPAGNTIYF; cdr3_nt: TGTGCCAGCAGCGTAGACCCAGCCGGAAACACCATATATTTT; v_call: TRBV9; d_call: .; clone_size: .; j_call: TRBJ1-3; cdr3_length: 14
cdr3_aa: CASGFLWGDTEAFF; cdr3_nt: TGTGCTAGTGGTTTCTTATGGGGGGACACTGAAGCTTTCTTT; v_call: TRBV12-5; d_call: .; clone_size: .; j_call: TRBJ1-1; cdr3_length: 14
cdr3_aa: CASSYGSATNEKLFF; cdr3_nt: TGTGCCAGCAGTTATGGCAGTGCAACTAATGAAAAACTGTTTTTT; v_call: TRBV6-6; d_call: .; clone_size: .; j_call: TRBJ1-4; cdr3_length: 15
cdr3_aa: CAWTGGGYNEQFF; cdr3_nt: TGTGCCTGGACGGGGGGGGGCTACAATGAGCAGTTCTTC; v_call: TRBV30; d_call: TRBD2; clone_size: .; j_call: TRBJ2-1; cdr3_length: 13
cdr3_aa: CASSEYGGNTEAFF; cdr3_nt: TGTGCCAGCAGTGAATATGGAGGTAACACTGAAGCTTTCTTT; v_call: TRBV25-1; d_call: .; clone_size: .; j_call: TRBJ1-1; cdr3_length: 14
cdr3_aa: CASSSREIDGYTF; cdr3_nt: TGCGCCAGCAGCTCCAGGGAGATTGATGGCTACACCTTC; v_call: TRBV5-1; d_call: .; clone_size: .; j_call: TRBJ1-2; cdr3_length: 13